The T cell receptor beta chain under discussion was sequenced for a study of cytomegalovirus exposure and HLA in healthy donors (TCRdb year 2017). Context from the whole study: According to an earlier analysis of several hundred of the donors, some 170 million T cells yielded 95 million to 140 million unique TCR beta sequences and 250 to 350 Gb of sequence data. Across approximately 400 genotyped donors of the cohort, an average of about 240,000 unique TCR beta nucleotide sequences per donor were sequenced, and 15% to 20% of those sequences were non-productive. Besides the first cohort of approximately 710 subjects, a separate validation cohort made up of 120 different subjects was used. Roughly 320 gigabases of sequencing data and around 85 million unique TCR sequences made up an early release that covered around 640 HLA-typed donors. Typing coverage differed by locus: A, B, C, DRB1 and DQB1 were typed in roughly 620-630 donors, DQA1 in roughly 510, DPA1 in around 600, and DPB1 in 450 to 490. The T cell repertoires of 550 to 850 subjects were profiled by immunosequencing and related to cytomegalovirus serostatus. The study aimed to test whether signatures of past pathogen exposure could be identified by cataloging public T cell receptors. Genome-wide SNP genotypes for about 55% of the roughly 670 donors were used in a later genetic analysis, which treated that subset as a discovery cohort. A later analysis re-analyzed previously published TCR beta repertoires from several hundred donors and added high-resolution HLA genotyping to study TCR occurrence patterns. HLA typing included class I and class II loci at four-digit resolution. The genetic ancestry cluster associated with self-reported Caucasian donors included over 80% of the 300 to 450 genotyped donors. To decide whether each TCR beta V gene segment behaved as functional or pseudogenic, an earlier analysis of 587 of the donors relied on high-throughput TCR beta sequencing. Donor age, sex, ethnicity and CMV serostatus were collected together with the repertoire data. High-throughput TCR immunosequencing, statistical association of individual TCRs with disease status, and machine learning were combined to predict cytomegalovirus infection status. The later analysis used no new phenotypic data to find candidate immune exposures, relying instead on TCR beta sequences and their occurrence across donors. Because of strong linkage in the cohort, roughly five DR-DQ haplotypes were treated as single units for association and clustering. All discovery cohort repertoires had been generated using a single sequencing platform.

Library construction relied on the immunoSEQ multiplex PCR assay. For the multiplex PCR, a mixture combining 60 forward primers for TCR Vbeta segments and 13 reverse primers for TCR Jbeta segments was used. Amplification of the CDR3 region of rearranged TCR beta genes was performed with a multiplex PCR assay on genomic DNA. The amplified TCR beta libraries were sequenced on the Illumina HiSeq System as 87-base-pair reads. From the authors' description of their analysis: Across the 670 or so repertoires, a later analysis counted some 80 million unique TCR beta chains, approximately 12 million of which were shared by at least two donors. To remove PCR and sequencing errors, raw reads were error-corrected and collapsed into unique sequences using a nearest-neighbor algorithm that merged closely related sequences. CDR3 sequences were aligned to IMGT reference sequences to assign V, D and J gene segments. For a sequence to be retained, a match of at least six nucleotides was required to both a V gene segment and a J gene segment. Rearrangements were classified as productive when the CDR3 lacked stop codons and remained in frame with V and J, and all other rearrangements were classified as non-productive. CDR3 was defined by IMGT convention, running from the second conserved V-encoded cysteine to the conserved J-encoded phenylalanine. The earlier analysis of approximately 500 of the donors excluded sequences that lacked an unambiguous match to a single V gene segment. In an earlier analysis of several hundred of the donors, a V segment was called functional when productive rearrangements were above 56.7%, and segregating when the standard deviation between donors exceeded 5%. To diagnose cytomegalovirus status from the catalog of TCR beta chain sequences, a statistical classification framework was built. In a later analysis, V and J genes were assigned by comparing TCR nucleotide sequences against IMGT/GENE-DB human TR gene sequences. In a later analysis, CDR3 sequences and most-parsimonious VDJ recombination scenarios were assigned using the TCRdist pipeline. In a later analysis, each TCR beta chain was defined by its CDR3 amino acid sequence together with its V-gene family, and reads without a unique V-gene family were excluded. To address suspected cross-contamination and a sequencing artifact, a later analysis removed some 620 highly shared, low-generation-probability nucleotide sequences. In a later analysis, a clonal expansion index was calculated for each public chain from normalized within-repertoire ranks of inferred template counts. In a later analysis, generation probabilities were computed using a VDJ recombination model fitted to out-of-frame rearrangements, and the results were checked against IGoR. A later analysis scored TCR-TCR, TCR-HLA and TCR-CMV co-occurrence with hypergeometric tests, applying a repertoire-size bias correction to TCR pairs. In a later analysis, false discovery rates were estimated by permuting HLA or CMV assignments 20 times. A later analysis grouped co-occurring TCRs with DBSCAN, adding TCRdist sequence similarity when clustering within HLA-allele-positive subsets. Repertoires with fewer than 30,000 or more than 120,000 public chains, plus five repertoires with anomalous nucleotide sharing, were excluded from co-occurrence clustering. Imported from immuneACCESS, the table was reduced by TCRdb to in-frame sequences with V and J called. These copies leave out some clones; in studies compared against another copy, an unresolved V gene accounts for under half, and the cause of the remainder is not known. V, J and clone size were drawn from that table, and D and trimming were deduced from the DNA. For this sample there are fewer than 250,000 clones; more than 75% appear just once. The ten largest clones represent around 1.2% of the sample.

Turning to this clone: Its antigen is still unknown. Base qualities are not at hand, and no much larger clone is one base apart.

Overall study results and their limits: Correlated functional status among segregating V segments might reflect linkage disequilibrium, but an unknown experimental factor could not be ruled out. At a false discovery rate of 0.05, a later analysis linked 15,000 to 20,000 TCR beta sequences to specific HLA alleles. An association between a missense DCLRE1C variant and V-gene and J-gene trimming of TCR beta chains was found in a later genetic analysis and replicated in an independent cohort. A further reported finding was that TCR beta sequences accurately predicted the HLA-A and HLA-B alleles for most subjects in the first cohort. According to a later analysis, most CMV-associated TCR beta chains appeared to be HLA-restricted, and the HLA associations seemed to be driven largely by CMV exposure. Sequencing depth was assumed to be roughly uniform across donors in the presence/absence analyses, though that assumption may not hold. According to a later analysis, TCR association rates differed among HLA loci, with DRB1 alleles showing the most associated TCRs and HLA-C alleles showing the fewest. Several of the top co-occurrence clusters appeared to be linked to parvovirus B19, influenza, CMV and Epstein-Barr virus, according to a later analysis. Three of the identified cytomegalovirus-associated TCR beta chains were confirmed in vitro to be specific for cytomegalovirus antigens. Because counts were too low, about 18 rarely observed V segments, including chromosome 9 orphons, were excluded from the earlier analysis of under 650 of the donors. According to the authors, the approach could potentially be generalized to other disease states and immunological phenotypes. According to a later genetic analysis, donors in an Asian-associated ancestry cluster had fewer N-insertions in productive TCRs than the roughly 670-donor mean. Compared with equally common non-associated chains, HLA-associated TCR beta chains in a later analysis were more clonally expanded and had lower generation probabilities. Immune exposure information for the cohort was limited to CMV serostatus. In both the original and validation cohorts, the classifier was reported to diagnose cytomegalovirus status with high specificity and sensitivity. In the study, some 160 TCR beta chains were listed as associated with cytomegalovirus. Because HLA typing was missing for some donors at each locus, association tests included only the typed subset. The cohort was sequenced for TCR beta chains only, and without alpha or paired-chain data the features that could be detected were limited. Because the 87-base-pair reads could not distinguish some IMGT-functional V segments, including TRBV6-2 and TRBV6-3, those segments were excluded. When HLA alleles, especially DR and DQ, strongly co-occurred, attributing TCR associations to individual alleles was difficult. While some public TCRs were present in many individuals, most TCR sequences turned up only very rarely across donors. A cluster of highly shared sequence variants was judged likely to represent a technical artifact of the sequencing pipeline. In an earlier analysis of 587 of the donors, most TCR beta V segments appeared in productive rearrangements about 87% or about 30% of the time, broadly matching IMGT annotations.

Inclusive of the bounding cysteine and phenylalanine, the CDR3 is 14 residues long. Only CDR3 DNA remains: 42 bases, in frame from the first base. V sheds 3 bases and J sheds 2 bases, leaving 11 bases between their ends. CDR1 and CDR2 are read off the germline V gene as SGHTA and FQGNSA. The cohort comprised 710 or so healthy bone marrow donors. At the time of sampling, all cohort members were nominally healthy, though unrecorded immune exposures were likely present. The donor tested CMV seronegative, placing the donor among the 350 to 400 seronegative members of the cohort. A peripheral blood sample was provided by each donor, and peripheral blood mononuclear cells were used for TCR beta sequencing. Genomic DNA was extracted from the blood cell samples with the Qiagen DNeasy Blood Extraction Kit.

The chain links TRBV7-2 with TRBJ2-7; no D gene can be assigned with confidence. The sequence derives from a young man in good health and CMV-seronegative. What was sequenced was PBMCs. The nucleotides read TGTGCCAGCAGCTTGAACGGGTTGACCTACGAGCAGTACTTC. It translates as CASSLNGLTYEQYF. With the rest looked up from the reference TRBV7-2 and TRBJ2-7 genes rather than sequenced, the full variable domain is GAGVSQSPSNKVTEKGKDVELRCDPISGHTALYWYRQSLGQGLEFLIYFQGNSAPDKSGLPSDRFSAERTGGSVSTLTIQRTQQEDSAVYLCASSLNGLTYEQYFGPGTRLTVT.